This note documents a single T cell receptor (beta chain) sequence. What it binds is unknown. The source of the sample is a study of CD8 T cells in ankylosing spondylitis. Overall study findings and caveats: Disease-linked clones proved CD8+ and comparatively uncommon in peripheral blood. From matched ankylosing spondylitis synovial fluid, disease-linked clones were reportedly recovered at significantly enriched levels.

The CDR3 contains 16 residues. Losses at the gene ends were 7 bases for V and 8 bases for J; bases not matched to a gene: 15. Per germline, CDR1 SGHDN and CDR2 FVKESK. TCRdb reanalysed the 5' RACE reads using MiXCR and keeps one entry per CDR3 protein. Of approximately 100,000 distinct CDR3 sequences listed, approximately 25% are singletons. The rearrangement joins TRBV14 to TRBJ2-1, with TRBD2 identical over 9 bases. The TCR sequence derives from a male donor with ankylosing spondylitis. Sequenced sample: synovial fluid, either unsorted or a sorted T cell fraction (not recorded which). The CDR3 here is CASTKEGAGGFDEQFF. In DNA form, the CDR3 reads TGTGCCAGCACAAAAGAAGGGGCGGGAGGGTTTGATGAGCAGTTCTTC.